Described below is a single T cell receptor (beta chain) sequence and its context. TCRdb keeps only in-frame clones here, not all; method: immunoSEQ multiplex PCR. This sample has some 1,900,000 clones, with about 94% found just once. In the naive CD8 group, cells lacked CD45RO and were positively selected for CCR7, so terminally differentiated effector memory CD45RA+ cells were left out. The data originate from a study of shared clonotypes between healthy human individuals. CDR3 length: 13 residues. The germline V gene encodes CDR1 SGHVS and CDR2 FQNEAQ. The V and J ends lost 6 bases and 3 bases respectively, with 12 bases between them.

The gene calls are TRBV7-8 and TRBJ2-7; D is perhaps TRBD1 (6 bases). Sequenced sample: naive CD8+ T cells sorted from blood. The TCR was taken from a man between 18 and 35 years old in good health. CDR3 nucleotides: TGTGCCAGCAGAACCGGACAGAACTACGAGCAGTACTTC. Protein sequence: CASRTGQNYEQYF.